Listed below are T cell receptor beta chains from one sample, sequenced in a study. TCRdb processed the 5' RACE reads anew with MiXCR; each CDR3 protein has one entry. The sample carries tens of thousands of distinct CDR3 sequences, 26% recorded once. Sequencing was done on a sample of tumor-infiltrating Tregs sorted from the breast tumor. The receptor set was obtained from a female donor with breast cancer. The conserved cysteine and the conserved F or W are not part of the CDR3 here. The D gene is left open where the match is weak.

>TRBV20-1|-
SASAGNGYT
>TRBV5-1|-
ASSLDDTDTQY
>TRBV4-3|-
ASSQGGFSNYGYT
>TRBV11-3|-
ASSLGPQREQY
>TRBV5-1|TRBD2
ASSPTTSGGSYNEQF
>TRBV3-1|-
ASSLSGVSYEQY
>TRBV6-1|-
ASSVRLGNTGELF
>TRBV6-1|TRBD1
ASSPGTGPDQPQH
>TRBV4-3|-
ASSQEEGTEAF
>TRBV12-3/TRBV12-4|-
ASSGGVNSPLH
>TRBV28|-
ASSLYRGANGYT
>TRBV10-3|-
AISESLAADTQY
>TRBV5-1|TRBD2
ASSLVGTSGRATDTQY
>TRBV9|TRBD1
ARPGQGRNEQF
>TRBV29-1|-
SVERTATEAF